The 23 T cell receptor beta chains given below trace back to one sample, sequenced in a study of radiation and T cells in renal cell carcinoma (dated by TCRdb to the early 2020s). The library relied on the immunoSEQ multiplex PCR assay. In its TCRdb copy, this immuneACCESS table keeps in-frame sequences only and misses some clones. Where compared with another copy, unresolved V genes explain less than half of these, and the others have no known cause. This sample comprises some 150,000 clones, approximately 86% of them detected only once. About a sixth of the sample is in the top ten clones. The sample's time point label, in plain terms: blood 4 weeks post-SBRT, at nephrectomy. What this sample's treatment or condition label stands for: 15 Gy SBRT to primary tumor, nephrectomy 4 weeks later. This specimen consisted of blood, obtained from a patient whose treatment included radiotherapy and nephrectomy. All receptors come from a woman aged 45-59 years with renal cell carcinoma.

The rearrangement uses TRBV6-5 and TRBJ1-5; D uncertain. This CDR3 comprises 13 residues. Trimming left V 6 bases short and J 7 bases short, with 13 bases between. Germline values: CDR1 MNHEY, CDR2 SVGAGI. The CDR3, as DNA: TGTGCCAGCAGCTCTAATTCGAAACAGCCCCAGCATTTT. Translation: CASSSNSKQPQHF.

The CDR3 loop reads CASSGRASGRTTDTQYF. In DNA, the CDR3 is TGTGCCAGTAGTGGCAGGGCTAGCGGGAGGACGACAGATACGCAGTATTTT. The gene calls are TRBV19 and TRBJ2-3; 11 bases map to TRBD2. Germline V gives CDR1 LNHDA, CDR2 SQIVND (reference sequence). This CDR3 is built from 17 residues. The V and J ends lost 5 bases and 3 bases, in that order; junction bases with no gene match: 10.

J is TRBJ2-7 and V is TRBV6-5; D gene ambiguous. Germline V gives CDR1 MNHEY, CDR2 SVGAGI. This CDR3 spans 12 amino acids. Between the trimmed V and J ends, which lost 8 bases and 7 bases, there was a span of 15 bases. The CDR3 sequence is CASWSRFGEQYF. In nucleotides, the CDR3 is TGTGCCAGCTGGAGCCGTTTCGGGGAGCAGTACTTC.

This sequence joins TRBV5-1 and TRBJ2-1; TRBD1 is a possible D gene (6 bases). Germline loops: CDR1 SGHRS, CDR2 YFSETQ. The CDR3 is 15 amino acids. The ends were cut back, 0 bases at V and 12 bases at J, with 19 bases in the middle. This CDR3 reads CASSLGQGPPLGQFF. The DNA of the CDR3 is TGCGCCAGCAGCTTGGGGCAGGGGCCCCCCTTAGGGCAGTTCTTC. Based on the CDR3 plus reference TRBV5-1 and TRBJ2-1, the full variable domain is KAGVTQTPRYLIKTRGQQVTLSCSPISGHRSVSWYQQTPGQGLQFLFEYFSETQRNKGNFPGRFSGRQFSNSRSEMNVSTLELGDSALYLCASSLGQGPPLGQFFGPGTRLTVL.

V is TRBV6-5 and J is TRBJ2-7; TRBD1 matches 9 bases. V shed 2 bases and J 9 bases; nucleotides not matched to a gene: 11. Germline V gives CDR1 MNHEY, CDR2 SVGAGI. The length of the CDR3 is 15 residues. The CDR3 protein is CASSYLGQGSAGQYF. The CDR3 nucleotides read TGTGCCAGCAGTTACCTCGGACAGGGGTCTGCGGGGCAGTACTTC.

The chain combines TRBV4-2 with TRBJ1-4; D is ambiguous. Trimming removed 1 base at V and 7 bases at J, with 10 bases between. The CDR3 is made up of 14 amino acids. Germline V gives CDR1 LGHNA, CDR2 YNFKEQ. CDR3 residues: CASSQGTGSEKLFF. CDR3 nucleotide sequence: TGTGCCAGCAGCCAAGGCACCGGTAGTGAAAAACTGTTTTTT.

J is TRBJ2-5 and V is TRBV6-5; TRBD1 or TRBD2 may be the D gene (5 bases each). This CDR3 contains 15 residues. Trimming shortened V by 6 bases and J by 5 bases, and 19 bases separated the two germline ends. The germline V gene has CDR1 MNHEY and CDR2 SVGAGI. The CDR3 coding sequence is TGTGCCAGCAGGGACCTTGGGGGAGTGGTGGAGACCCAGTACTTC. Its protein product is CASRDLGGVVETQYF.

The rearrangement links TRBV7-9 to TRBJ2-1, with 7 bases fitting TRBD1. In germline, CDR1 is SEHNR, CDR2 FQNEAQ (reference sequence). With 5 bases clipped from V and 8 bases from J, the junction kept 3 bases outside the gene matches. The CDR3 sequence is 12 residues long. CDR3 residues: CASSLQGYEQFF. CDR3 bases: TGTGCCAGCAGCCTACAGGGGTATGAGCAGTTCTTC.

The V and J genes are TRBV9 and TRBJ1-2, with D maybe TRBD1 (5 bases). Per germline, CDR1 SGDLS and CDR2 YYNGEE. The CDR3 is made up of 13 amino acids. The V end lost 0 bases, the J end lost 9 bases, and 12 bases lay between the germline ends. CDR3: CASSVATVPSYTF. As DNA, the CDR3 is TGTGCCAGCAGCGTAGCGACAGTCCCTAGCTACACCTTC.

V usage is TRBV5-4 and J usage is TRBJ2-3, with 7 bases aligning to TRBD2. The V and J ends lost 1 base and 0 bases, in that order; junction bases with no gene match: 8. Germline V gene lookup returns CDR1 SGHNT and CDR2 YYREEE (reference sequence). This CDR3 spans 17 amino acids. In DNA, the CDR3 is TGTGCCAGCAGCTTGATGATCGGGGGGACGAGCACAGATACGCAGTATTTT. This codes for CASSLMIGGTSTDTQYF.

The chain has TRBV7-2 and TRBJ2-5; 9 nucleotides line up with TRBD2. This CDR3 is 15 amino acids long. Germline assignment: CDR1 SGHTA and CDR2 FQGNSA. J lost 1 base, V lost 5 bases, and 5 bases had no gene match. CDR3 residues: CASSVLAGAQETQYF. CDR3 coding DNA: TGTGCCAGCAGCGTATTAGCGGGGGCCCAAGAGACCCAGTACTTC.

Only a few counts were recorded for this clone. The chain uses TRBV10-3 and TRBJ1-6, with D tentatively TRBD1 (6 bases). Germline V lookup: CDR1 ENHRY, CDR2 SYGVKD. V lost 9 bases and J lost 9, with 15 bases in between. The CDR3 consists of 13 residues. CDR3 region: CAMNGGWGSPLHF. CDR3 coding DNA: TGTGCCATGAACGGGGGCTGGGGTTCACCCCTCCACTTT.

V usage is TRBV6-6 and J usage is TRBJ2-7; 10 bases fit TRBD1. Per germline, CDR1 MNHNY and CDR2 SVGAGI (reference sequence). Unmatched junction bases numbered 3, after V lost 5 bases and J lost 5 bases. This CDR3 has 13 residues. This CDR3 reads CASSRDRGDEQYF. The CDR3 DNA follows: TGTGCCAGCAGTCGGGACAGGGGAGACGAGCAGTACTTC.

The CDR3 is CASSTHAGTGGEQPQHF. The CDR3, as DNA: TGTGCCAGTAGTACGCACGCCGGGACAGGGGGCGAGCAGCCCCAGCATTTT. The chain carries TRBV19 and TRBJ1-5, with 12 bases that match TRBD1. This CDR3 has 17 residues. Trimming at V came to 4 bases and at J to 7 bases, leaving 11 bases not matched to a gene. Germline V CDR1 and CDR2: LNHDA, SQIVND (reference sequence).

The chain uses TRBV4-1 and TRBJ2-2; 8 nucleotides line up with TRBD1. The V gene's germline CDR1 is MGHRA and CDR2 YSYEKL. This CDR3 region has 15 residues. V lost 1 base to trimming and J lost 7 bases; unmatched junction nucleotides: 5. The CDR3 DNA follows: TGCGCCAGCAGCCAAGGGACAGGGTCATTCGGGGAGCTGTTTTTT. Its protein product is CASSQGTGSFGELFF.

The V call is TRBV15, the J call TRBJ2-5, with D perhaps being TRBD1 or TRBD2 (6 bases each). The CDR3 is 15 amino acids. The V gene's germline CDR1 is LNHNV and CDR2 YYDKDF (reference sequence). V lost 4 bases and J 4 bases, leaving 16 bases between the germline ends. Here the CDR3 reads CATSKGGEEGETQYF. The CDR3 coding sequence is TGTGCCACCAGCAAAGGGGGAGAGGAGGGAGAGACCCAGTACTTC. Supplemented by reference TRBV15 and TRBJ2-5, the full variable domain reads DAMVIQNPRYQVTQFGKPVTLSCSQTLNHNVMYWYQQKSSQAPKLLFHYYDKDFNNEADTPDNFQSRRPNTSFCFLDIRSPGLGDTAMYLCATSKGGEEGETQYFGPGTRLLVL.

The genes are TRBV7-9 and TRBJ1-3; no firm D call. This CDR3 has 13 residues. V shed 5 bases and J shed 2 bases, with 7 bases lying between them. Germline V gene sequence: CDR1 SEHNR, CDR2 FQNEAQ (reference sequence). The CDR3 DNA sequence: TGTGCCAGCAGCGGGCGGACTGGAAACACCATATATTTT. Protein: CASSGRTGNTIYF.

This clone came up a few times. Sequence at one end of the junction differs from germline and may be a read error. The rearrangement uses TRBV7-2 and TRBJ1-1, with D tentatively TRBD1 (5 bases). Germline values: CDR1 SGHTA, CDR2 FQGNSA. The CDR3 length is 12 residues. The CDR3, as DNA: TGTGCCAGCAGCTTGGGACTCTCTGACGCTTTCTTT. Residues: CASSLGLSDAFF.

A single count supports this clone. The genes are TRBV5-4 and TRBJ2-7, with TRBD1 as a possible D gene (5 bases). V lost 0 bases and J 3 bases, leaving 7 bases between the germline ends. The CDR3 runs to 13 residues. Germline V gene sequence: CDR1 SGHNT, CDR2 YYREEE (reference sequence). For the CDR3, the DNA is TGTGCCAGCAGCTTGGGACAGAACTACGAGCAGTACTTC. Protein product: CASSLGQNYEQYF. The variable domain in full, with the rest retrieved from reference TRBV5-4 and TRBJ2-7, is ETGVTQSPTHLIKTRGQQVTLRCSSQSGHNTVSWYQQALGQGPQFIFQYYREEENGRGNFPPRFSGLQFPNYSSELNVNALELDDSALYLCASSLGQNYEQYFGPGTRLTVT.

The chain is built from TRBV5-1 and TRBJ2-5, with 9 bases fitting TRBD2. This CDR3 is 18 amino acids long. V lost 0 bases and J lost 1; bases outside the gene matches: 10. Germline lookup yields CDR1 SGHRS and CDR2 YFSETQ. The CDR3 spells CASSLARFGAGGQETQYF. CDR3 in DNA: TGCGCCAGCAGCTTGGCTCGGTTCGGAGCGGGGGGCCAAGAGACCCAGTACTTC.

V is TRBV4-3 and J is TRBJ2-5; D may be TRBD2 (6 bases). The V and J ends lost 0 bases and 5 bases respectively, with 10 bases between them. Germline CDR1 is LGHNA and CDR2 is YSLEER. The CDR3 has 14 amino acids. The CDR3: CASSQDTRGETQYF. CDR3 coding DNA: TGCGCCAGCAGCCAAGATACCCGGGGGGAGACCCAGTACTTC.

The chain joins TRBV2 to TRBJ2-7, with 7 positions matching TRBD1. The CDR3 extends over 14 amino acids. Per the germline V gene, CDR1 is SNHLY and CDR2 is FYNNEI. The trim removed 5 bases at V and 2 bases at J, leaving 6 bases unmatched. The CDR3 DNA reads as TGTGCCAGCAGTCCCCGGGACAGCGCCTACGAGCAGTACTTC. Residues: CASSPRDSAYEQYF.

The V and J genes are TRBV9 and TRBJ1-1; D is ambiguous. CDR3 length: 13 residues. From germline, CDR1 is SGDLS and CDR2 YYNGEE. V lost 0 bases to trimming and J lost 5 bases, with 8 bases between them. The CDR3 reads CASSVVPRTEAFF. The CDR3 DNA is TGTGCCAGCAGCGTAGTTCCCCGGACTGAAGCTTTCTTT. The whole variable domain, remainder taken from reference TRBV9 and TRBJ1-1, is DSGVTQTPKHLITATGQRVTLRCSPRSGDLSVYWYQQSLDQGLQFLIQYYNGEERAKGNILERFSAQQFPDLHSELNLSSLELGDSALYFCASSVVPRTEAFFGQGTRLTVV.